The 13 T cell receptor beta chains listed next were all sequenced from one sample in a study of blood T cell repertoires in COVID-19. The assay was immunoSEQ multiplex PCR, and TCRdb's table has in-frame clones only and misses some. The repertoire has about 310,000 clones, 89% of them found once; the top ten carry around 9.5%. The material sequenced was PBMCs or T cells enriched from blood (not recorded which). Receptors originate from a woman in her thirties or forties who had recovered from COVID-19.

The chain couples TRBV4-3 to TRBJ2-3, with no clear D. Per germline, CDR1 LGHNA and CDR2 YSLEER. V lost 4 bases and J lost 4, with 12 bases in between. The CDR3 totals 14 residues. CDR3 residues: CASSPASSADTQYF. In DNA, the CDR3 is TGCGCCAGCAGCCCCGCGAGCAGCGCAGATACGCAGTATTTT.

The chain is built from TRBV27 and TRBJ2-7, with D possibly TRBD2 on 5 matching bases. V gave up 2 bases and J gave up 2 bases, with 16 bases separating them. Germline V gives CDR1 MNHEY, CDR2 SMNVEV (reference sequence). The CDR3 length is 16 residues. This CDR3 is CASSLRRTDSPYEQYF. CDR3 in DNA: TGTGCCAGCAGTTTAAGGCGGACGGACTCACCCTACGAGCAGTACTTC.

The rearrangement uses TRBV19 and TRBJ2-1; 9 bases align to TRBD2. In germline, CDR1 is LNHDA, CDR2 SQIVND (reference sequence). After removal of 10 bases from V and 10 bases from J, the junction contained 17 bases not matched to a gene. The CDR3 is 15 residues long. This CDR3 reads CATSSGTSPFREQFF. As DNA, the CDR3 is TGTGCCACCTCGTCCGGGACTAGCCCTTTCCGAGAGCAGTTCTTC. Drawing the rest from reference TRBV19 and TRBJ2-1, the complete variable domain is DGGITQSPKYLFRKEGQNVTLSCEQNLNHDAMYWYRQDPGQGLRLIYYSQIVNDFQKGDIAEGYSVSREKKESFPLTVTSAQKNPTAFYLCATSSGTSPFREQFFGPGTRLTVL.

J is TRBJ2-7 and V is TRBV3-1 (or the pseudogene TRBV3-2); 11 nucleotides align to TRBD2. CDR1 and CDR2 from the germline V gene are LGHDT and YNNKEL (reference sequence). This CDR3 has 18 residues. V shed 1 base and J 5 bases; nucleotides not matched to a gene: 13. The CDR3 sequence: CASSQVSGRAEWSNEQYF. CDR3 DNA sequence: TGTGCCAGCAGCCAAGTTAGCGGGAGGGCCGAATGGAGCAACGAGCAGTACTTC.

The V gene is TRBV7-3, the J gene TRBJ2-1, with D maybe TRBD2 (5 bases). Trimming cost V 5 bases and J 6 bases, with 11 bases left between them. Germline loops: CDR1 SGHTA, CDR2 FQGTGA. The CDR3 is 13 amino acids. CDR3 region: CASSSTSTNEQFF. The CDR3 DNA follows: TGTGCCAGCAGCAGTACTAGTACCAATGAGCAGTTCTTC.

The chain joins TRBV5-5 to TRBJ2-7; D remains ambiguous. Trimming took 1 base from V and 2 from J, leaving 13 bases between them. The germline V gene encodes CDR1 SGHKS and CDR2 YYEKEE (reference sequence). The CDR3 is 15 residues long. The CDR3 loop is CASSLFVSSTYEQYF. In DNA form, the CDR3 reads TGTGCCAGCAGCTTGTTTGTCAGTTCAACCTACGAGCAGTACTTC.

This chain connects TRBV19 to TRBJ1-2; D uncertain. This CDR3 region has 16 residues. CDR1 is LNHDA and CDR2 is SQIVND in the germline V gene (reference sequence). The V end was cut by 0 bases, the J end by 0 bases, with 11 bases between. The CDR3 protein is CASSIDPPVTNYGYTF. CDR3 bases: TGTGCCAGTAGTATAGATCCACCAGTCACTAACTATGGCTACACCTTC.

The chain links TRBV13 to TRBJ2-5; TRBD2 matches at 7 bases. Germline V gene sequence: CDR1 PRHDT, CDR2 FYEKMQ (reference sequence). The V segment lost 4 bases and the J segment 4 bases; nucleotides outside the gene matches: 3. This CDR3 contains 13 residues. The CDR3 DNA reads TGTGCCAGCAGCTCCGGACTAGGAGAGACCCAGTACTTC. As protein: CASSSGLGETQYF.

The gene calls are TRBV19 and TRBJ1-1, with D tentatively TRBD1 (5 bases). Looked up from germline, CDR1 is LNHDA and CDR2 is SQIVND (reference sequence). This CDR3 comprises 14 residues. Trimming took off 7 bases at V and 0 bases at J, with 12 bases between the two ends. This CDR3 reads CASIREGMNTEAFF. As DNA, the CDR3 is TGTGCCAGTATAAGGGAGGGGATGAACACTGAAGCTTTCTTT.

The chain uses TRBV15 and TRBJ1-3; D is unclear. V was shortened by 0 bases and J by 0 bases, with 6 bases between the two germline ends. The CDR3 has 15 residues. In germline, CDR1 is LNHNV, CDR2 YYDKDF (reference sequence). This CDR3 reads CATSRDAHSGNTIYF. The CDR3 DNA sequence: TGTGCCACCAGCAGAGATGCACACTCTGGAAACACCATATATTTT.

The V gene is TRBV18, the J gene TRBJ1-4, with D unclear. Germline V gene lookup returns CDR1 KGHSH and CDR2 LQKENI. This CDR3 comprises 18 residues. V lost 1 base and J 0 bases, leaving 15 bases between the germline ends. The CDR3 here is CASSPQDAGSATNEKLFF. CDR3 nucleotides: TGTGCCAGCTCACCACAAGACGCAGGCTCTGCAACTAATGAAAAACTGTTTTTT.

V usage is TRBV25-1 and J usage is TRBJ1-2; tentatively, D is TRBD1 (5 bases). V was cut by 2 bases and J by 7 bases, with 14 bases left in between. CDR1 MGHDK and CDR2 SYGVNS come from the germline V gene. This CDR3 is 14 amino acids long. CDR3 nucleotides: TGTGCCAGCAGTGAACTCAACGGGGGAATTGGCTACACCTTC. Its translation: CASSELNGGIGYTF.

This chain joins TRBV7-2 and TRBJ1-4, with a possible D match to TRBD1 (5 bases). This CDR3 has 15 residues. Germline values: CDR1 SGHTA, CDR2 FQGNSA. The ends were cut back, 5 bases at V and 7 bases at J, with 17 bases in the middle. CDR3 amino acids: CASSPVQANTEKLFF. The CDR3 region has the DNA TGTGCCAGCAGCCCTGTACAGGCAAACACTGAAAAACTGTTTTTT. Combining the CDR3 with reference TRBV7-2 and TRBJ1-4 gives the whole variable domain GAGVSQSPSNKVTEKGKDVELRCDPISGHTALYWYRQSLGQGLEFLIYFQGNSAPDKSGLPSDRFSAERTGGSVSTLTIQRTQQEDSAVYLCASSPVQANTEKLFFGSGTQLSVL.